This T cell receptor beta chain was sequenced in a study of regulatory T cells in long-lasting Graves disease (dated by TCRdb to about 2021). For the wider study: In the newly diagnosed Graves' disease group, patients had been taking antithyroid drugs for less than 3 months. The study was registered as a clinical trial and conducted in China. Persistent Graves' disease patients were compared with newly diagnosed Graves' disease patients by peripheral blood TCR sequencing and RNA sequencing. A total of 33 samples underwent TCR sequencing, from about 13 patients with persistent Graves' disease and some 20 patients with newly diagnosed Graves' disease.

Interpreted using the paper, the time point label stands for: newly diagnosed GD, antithyroid drugs for less than 3 months. RNA was extracted from PBMCs in TRIzol for both TCR sequencing and RNA sequencing. The diagnosis of Graves' disease followed American Thyroid Association guidelines. The patients came from an endocrinology department in Xi'an, China. Each patient gave 7 to 9.5 milliliters of peripheral blood, collected in an EDTA anticoagulant tube. PBMCs were isolated by Ficoll Paque Plus density gradient separation without further T cell sorting. An Agilent 2100 Bioanalyzer and agarose gel were used to check RNA quality, and a NanoDrop 2000 was used to measure RNA concentration. From the cysteine up to the phenylalanine, the CDR3 has a length of 15 residues. The kept DNA is CDR3 alone, 45 bases in frame from the first base. V gives up 2 bases and J gives up 8 bases, and the segment between their germline ends measures 15 bases. CDR1 and CDR2 were assigned from the germline V gene as MNHEY and SVGAGI.

The library was obtained by multiplex PCR. TCRdb shows the sequencer as Illumina HiSeq 4000. To build TCR beta libraries, CDR3 regions were amplified by Arm-PCR using iRepertoire HTBI primers. Gel purification was performed on PCR products prior to sequencing. Turning to the authors' computational methods: Gene usage analysis of CDR3 amino acid clonotypes relied on the roughly 64 TRBV and fewer than 15 TRBJ segments identified across samples. COPE and FqMerger were used to merge filtered high-quality paired reads into contigs. BLAST was used to align contigs to IMGT TRBV, TRBD and TRBJ reference genes, with CDR3 defined following IMGT. Any clonotype with a frequency above 0.1% was counted as a highly expanded clone. Shannon entropy served as the measure of repertoire diversity, while the Gini coefficient captured V-J evenness. Public clonotypes were defined as clonotypes shared by more than one individual. TCRdb passed the public sequencing reads through fastp at Q25 and MiXCR, retaining productive beta sequences. Identical CDR3 protein sequences are pooled into one entry, listed with their most common genes and DNA. TCRdb assigned the V and J calls; the authors' analysis was not used. Within this sample are almost 450,000 distinct CDR3 sequences, with around 15% of them counted one time only. The top ten hold around 10% of the sample.

This clonotype was recorded at least ten times. The target of this receptor is not known. Base qualities are not provided; no much larger clone lies one nucleotide away. The paper's findings and limits, for the study overall: Compared with newly diagnosed patients, persistent Graves' disease patients had lower TCR Shannon entropy and fewer highly expanded clones, which suggests clonal expansion. The small sample size was acknowledged by the authors as a limitation that may reduce accuracy. The study examined only peripheral blood because the primary lesion, thyroid tissue, could not be accessed. Sequencing and analysis were limited to the TCR beta chain. More public clonotypes were shared among persistent patients (roughly 2,900) than among newly diagnosed patients (966). Persistent disease showed preferential use of TRBV28, TRBJ1-2 and TRBJ2-5, whereas newly diagnosed disease favored TRBV20-1 and TRBJ2-1.

The same data also went into a second study, on T cells in Graves' hyperthyroidism and ophthalmopathy. From that second study: Stable Graves' hyperthyroidism was defined as the absence of progression to ophthalmopathy over 18 months of follow-up. Hyperthyroidism patients were aged 18 to 65 years and newly diagnosed, with disease duration of less than 2 months. Patients with uncontrolled infections, other autoimmune diseases, pregnancy or lactation were excluded. Diagnoses were established on the basis of clinical symptoms, serum thyroxine and TRAb, thyroid ultrasound, and orbital computed tomography. A first-round RT-PCR of the TCR CDR3 used the HTBI primer set with the Qiagen OneStep RT-PCR kit. Most expanded thyroid clonotypes (frequency above 0.001) were also detected in blood, suggesting blood repertoires may reflect thyroid immune responses. A model built on a 13 V-J signature distinguished ophthalmopathy from stable hyperthyroidism, reaching approximately 89% sensitivity and 81.08% specificity in cross-validation and 80%/75% in testing. In validation, progression to ophthalmopathy was predicted by the model with 70.59% sensitivity and nearly 75% specificity, a median of 6.5 months before onset. To identify TCR V-J signatures that set the groups apart, the researchers used a discovery cohort of more than 95 patients, made up of about 44 with Graves' ophthalmopathy and some 56 with stable Graves' hyperthyroidism. Prospective prediction of ophthalmopathy was tested in an independent validation cohort of 18 hyperthyroidism patients and around 16 patients who later progressed to ophthalmopathy. The roughly 91 discovery patients were randomly divided into training and test sets at a 7:3 ratio. Thyroid tissue and blood T-cell repertoires from six Graves' hyperthyroidism patients were also compared in the study. Following sampling, methimazole starting at 30 mg daily was given to hyperthyroidism patients, and high-dose intravenous methylprednisolone was given to ophthalmopathy patients. A second multiplex PCR round built the libraries, followed by size selection and purification. Libraries were sequenced paired-end with 100 bp reads on an Illumina HiSeq2000. SOAPnuke was used to process the raw data, with reads discarded if the reads contained adapters or uncalled bases, had a mean Phred below 15, or lacked an exact constant-primer or identifier match. High-quality paired reads were merged with COPE v1.2.5, and unique nucleotide sequences were defined as clonotypes. MiTCR v1.1 was used to align clonotypes to the IMGT TRBV, TRBD and TRBJ reference segments. The analysis included only V-J combinations with a frequency above 0.0001, which together covered over 98% of the repertoires. The TCS score was defined as the ratio of F50 (clonal expansion) to E x V (chaos), calculated using BLOSUM62-based TCRdist between CDR3 peptides within each V-J. Welch's t-statistics and random forest reduced roughly 530 V-J features to 13, which were used in a naive Bayes classifier (R e1071). No statistical method was used to fix the sample size in advance, and group allocation was not hidden from the investigators. TCR Vbeta CDR3 sequencing of 120 to 150 peripheral blood samples (over 40 ophthalmopathy, about 75 hyperthyroidism and roughly 17 progressor patients) is reported in the paper.

The chain links TRBV6-5 with TRBJ1-4; the D gene is not confidently resolved. This clonotype was sampled from a woman under 40 with Graves disease. Donor details come from another sample of the same person, matched by shared clones. Sample: peripheral blood mononuclear cells (PBMCs), taken at new diagnosis, from a patient treated with antithyroid drugs. The nucleotide sequence is given as TGTGCCAGCAGTTACCTGTTATCAGCTACCGAAAAACTGTTTTTT. Translated, this is CASSYLLSATEKLFF.